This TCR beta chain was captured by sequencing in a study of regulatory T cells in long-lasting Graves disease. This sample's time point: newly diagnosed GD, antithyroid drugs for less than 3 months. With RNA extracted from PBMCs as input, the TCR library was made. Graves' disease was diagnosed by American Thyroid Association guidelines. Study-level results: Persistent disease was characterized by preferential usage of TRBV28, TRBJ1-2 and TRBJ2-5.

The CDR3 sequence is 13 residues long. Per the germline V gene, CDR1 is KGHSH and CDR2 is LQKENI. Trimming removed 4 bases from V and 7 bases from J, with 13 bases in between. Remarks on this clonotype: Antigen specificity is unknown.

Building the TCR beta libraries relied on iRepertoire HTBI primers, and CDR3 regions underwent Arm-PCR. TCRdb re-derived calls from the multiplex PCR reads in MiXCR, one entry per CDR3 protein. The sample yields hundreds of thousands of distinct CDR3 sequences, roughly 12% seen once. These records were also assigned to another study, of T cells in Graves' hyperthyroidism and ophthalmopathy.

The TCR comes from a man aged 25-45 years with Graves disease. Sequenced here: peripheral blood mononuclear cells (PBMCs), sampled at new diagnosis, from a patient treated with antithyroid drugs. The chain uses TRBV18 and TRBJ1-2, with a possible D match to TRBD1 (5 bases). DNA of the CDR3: TGTGCCAGCTCACTAAAGGGAGGGACTGGCTACACCTTC. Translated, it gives CASSLKGGTGYTF.